This TCR beta chain was recovered during a study of shared clonotypes between healthy human individuals. The protocol was immunoSEQ multiplex PCR, while the TCRdb copy is restricted to in-frame clones and leaves out a portion. The table has nearly 750,000 clones, about two thirds seen once. This clone was picked up a small number of times. V was trimmed by 4 bases and J by 3 bases, leaving 20 bases between them. CDR1 is LNHDA and CDR2 is SQIVND in the germline V gene (reference sequence). This CDR3 has 17 residues. V usage is TRBV19 and J usage is TRBJ2-3; the D call may be TRBD1 or TRBD2 (5 bases each). Sequencing was carried out using memory CD4+ T cells sorted from blood. Documented subset: CD45RA-negative fraction. This clonotype originated in a woman in her 30s in good health. CDR3 DNA: TGTGCCAGTAGTAGGGTTCGGAGAGGGGTTAGTACAGATACGCAGTATTTT. Its translation: CASSRVRRGVSTDTQYF.